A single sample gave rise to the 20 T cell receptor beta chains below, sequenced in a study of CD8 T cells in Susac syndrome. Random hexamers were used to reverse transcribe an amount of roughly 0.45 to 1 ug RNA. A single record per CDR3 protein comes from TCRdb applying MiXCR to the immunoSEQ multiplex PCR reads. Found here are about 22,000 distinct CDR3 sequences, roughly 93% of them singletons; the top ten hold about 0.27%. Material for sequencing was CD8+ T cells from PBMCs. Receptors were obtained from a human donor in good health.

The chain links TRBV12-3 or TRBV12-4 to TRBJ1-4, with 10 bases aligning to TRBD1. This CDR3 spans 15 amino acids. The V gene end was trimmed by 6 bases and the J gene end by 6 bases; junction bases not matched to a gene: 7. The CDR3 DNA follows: TGTGCCAGCAGCAAAGCCGGGACAGGGGATGAAAAACTGTTTTTT. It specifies CASSKAGTGDEKLFF.

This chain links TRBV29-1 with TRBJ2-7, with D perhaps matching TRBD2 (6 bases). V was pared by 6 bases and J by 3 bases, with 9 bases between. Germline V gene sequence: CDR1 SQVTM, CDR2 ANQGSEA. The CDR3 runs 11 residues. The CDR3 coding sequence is TGCAGCGTCCTTAGCGGCTACGAGCAGTACTTC. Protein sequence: CSVLSGYEQYF.

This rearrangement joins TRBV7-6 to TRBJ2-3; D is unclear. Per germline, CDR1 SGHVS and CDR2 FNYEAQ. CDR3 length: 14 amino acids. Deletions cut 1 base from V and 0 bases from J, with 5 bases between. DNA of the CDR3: TGTGCCAGCAGCTTAGAAGTTAGCACAGATACGCAGTATTTT. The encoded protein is CASSLEVSTDTQYF.

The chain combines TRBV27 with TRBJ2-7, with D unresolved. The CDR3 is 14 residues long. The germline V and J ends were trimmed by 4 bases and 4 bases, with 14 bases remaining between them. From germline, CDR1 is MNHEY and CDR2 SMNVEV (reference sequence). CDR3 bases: TGTGCCAGCAGTTCCGGGCAGACCCCTTACGAGCAGTACTTC. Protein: CASSSGQTPYEQYF.

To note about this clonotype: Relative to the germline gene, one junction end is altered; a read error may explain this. DNA for the CDR3: TGTGCCAGCAGTTTAGACAGTTTCAATCAGCCCCAGCATTTT. Protein product: CASSLDSFNQPQHF. The J gene is TRBJ1-5, the V gene TRBV7-8; D perhaps matches TRBD1 (5 bases). Germline assignment: CDR1 SGHVS and CDR2 FQNEAQ. The CDR3 extends over 14 amino acids.

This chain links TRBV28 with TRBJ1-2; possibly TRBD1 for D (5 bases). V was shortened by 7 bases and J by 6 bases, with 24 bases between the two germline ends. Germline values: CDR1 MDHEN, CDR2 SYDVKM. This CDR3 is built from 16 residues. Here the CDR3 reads CASTPYRPEPGDGYTF. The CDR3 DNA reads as TGTGCCAGCACTCCCTACCGACCCGAGCCGGGGGATGGCTACACCTTC.

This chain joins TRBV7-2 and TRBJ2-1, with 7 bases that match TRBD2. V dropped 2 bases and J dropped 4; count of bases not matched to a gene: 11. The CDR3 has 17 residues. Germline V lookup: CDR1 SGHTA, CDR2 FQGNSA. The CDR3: CASSLRLFGGGYNEQFF. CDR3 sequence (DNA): TGTGCCAGCAGCTTAAGGCTCTTTGGCGGGGGATACAATGAGCAGTTCTTC.

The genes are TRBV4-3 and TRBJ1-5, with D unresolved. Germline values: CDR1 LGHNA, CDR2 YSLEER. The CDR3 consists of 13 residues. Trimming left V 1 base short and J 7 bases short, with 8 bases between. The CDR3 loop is CASSQGEGQPQHF. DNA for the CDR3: TGCGCCAGCAGCCAAGGGGAAGGACAGCCCCAGCATTTT.

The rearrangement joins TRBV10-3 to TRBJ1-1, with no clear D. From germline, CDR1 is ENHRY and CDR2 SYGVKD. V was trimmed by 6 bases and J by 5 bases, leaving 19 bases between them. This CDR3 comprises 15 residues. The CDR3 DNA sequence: TGTGCCATCAGCCCCAGGAGGGTAGTGGGTACTGAAGCTTTCTTT. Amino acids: CAISPRRVVGTEAFF.

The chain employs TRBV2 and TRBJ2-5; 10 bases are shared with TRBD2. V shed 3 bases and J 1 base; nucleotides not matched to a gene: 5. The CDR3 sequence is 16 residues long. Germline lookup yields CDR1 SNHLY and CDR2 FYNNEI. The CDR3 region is CASSDGLAGVQETQYF. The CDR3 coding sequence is TGTGCCAGCAGTGATGGTCTAGCGGGAGTCCAAGAGACCCAGTACTTC. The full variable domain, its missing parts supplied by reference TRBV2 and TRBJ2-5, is EPEVTQTPSHQVTQMGQEVILRCVPISNHLYFYWYRQILGQKVEFLVSFYNNEISEKSEIFDDQFSVERPDGSNFTLKIRSTKLEDSAMYFCASSDGLAGVQETQYFGPGTRLLVL.

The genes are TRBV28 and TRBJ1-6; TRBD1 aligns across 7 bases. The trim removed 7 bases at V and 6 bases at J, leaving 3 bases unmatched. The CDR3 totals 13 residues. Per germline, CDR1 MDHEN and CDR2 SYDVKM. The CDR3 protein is CASTRGSNSPLHF. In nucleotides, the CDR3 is TGTGCCAGCACCAGGGGGAGTAATTCACCCCTCCACTTT.

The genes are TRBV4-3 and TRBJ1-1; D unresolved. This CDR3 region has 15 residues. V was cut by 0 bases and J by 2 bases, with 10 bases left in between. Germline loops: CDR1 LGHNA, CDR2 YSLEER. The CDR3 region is CASSQDRAVNTEAFF. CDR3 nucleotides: TGCGCCAGCAGCCAAGATCGGGCAGTCAACACTGAAGCTTTCTTT.

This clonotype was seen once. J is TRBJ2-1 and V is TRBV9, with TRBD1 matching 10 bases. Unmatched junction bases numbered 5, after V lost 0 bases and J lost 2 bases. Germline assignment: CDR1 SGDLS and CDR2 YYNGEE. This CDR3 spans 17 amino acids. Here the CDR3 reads CASSVGGTGEAYNEQFF. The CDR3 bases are TGTGCCAGCAGCGTAGGGGGGACAGGGGAAGCCTACAATGAGCAGTTCTTC.

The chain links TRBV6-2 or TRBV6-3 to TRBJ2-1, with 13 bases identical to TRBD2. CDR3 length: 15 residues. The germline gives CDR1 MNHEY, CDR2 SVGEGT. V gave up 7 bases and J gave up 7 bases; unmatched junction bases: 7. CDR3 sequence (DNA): TGTGCCAGCACCATACTAGCGGGGGGGCCAAATGAGCAGTTCTTC. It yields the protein CASTILAGGPNEQFF.

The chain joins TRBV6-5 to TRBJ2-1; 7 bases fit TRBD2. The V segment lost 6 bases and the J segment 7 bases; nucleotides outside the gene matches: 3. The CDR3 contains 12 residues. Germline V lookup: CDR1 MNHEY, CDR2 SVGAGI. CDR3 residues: CASSLSGNEQFF. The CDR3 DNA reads TGTGCCAGCAGCCTTAGCGGGAATGAGCAGTTCTTC.

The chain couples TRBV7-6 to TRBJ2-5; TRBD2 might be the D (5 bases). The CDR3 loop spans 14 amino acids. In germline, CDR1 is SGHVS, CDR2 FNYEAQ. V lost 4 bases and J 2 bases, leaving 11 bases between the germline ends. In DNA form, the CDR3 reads TGTGCCAGCAGCTCTCGAGGGATTCAAGAGACCCAGTACTTC. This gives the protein CASSSRGIQETQYF.

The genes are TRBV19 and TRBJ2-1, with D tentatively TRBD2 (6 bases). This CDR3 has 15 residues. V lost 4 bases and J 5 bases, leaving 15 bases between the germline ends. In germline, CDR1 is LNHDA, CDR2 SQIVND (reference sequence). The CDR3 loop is CASSTLFGGHNEQFF. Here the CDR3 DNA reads TGTGCCAGTAGTACCCTTTTCGGGGGTCACAATGAGCAGTTCTTC.

The CDR3 reads CAIKTARGDWNQPQHF. The CDR3 nucleotides are TGTGCCATCAAAACAGCGAGGGGAGATTGGAATCAGCCCCAGCATTTT. The chain employs TRBV7-9 and TRBJ1-5, with D tentatively TRBD1 (5 bases). CDR1 is SEHNR and CDR2 is FQNEAQ in the germline V gene (reference sequence). The ends were cut back, 10 bases at V and 4 bases at J, with 23 bases in the middle. CDR3 length: 16 amino acids.

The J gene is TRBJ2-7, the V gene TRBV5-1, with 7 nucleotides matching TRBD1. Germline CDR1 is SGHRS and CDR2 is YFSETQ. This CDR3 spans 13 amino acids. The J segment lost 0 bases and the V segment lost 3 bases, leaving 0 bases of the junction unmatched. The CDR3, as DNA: TGCGCCAGCAGCTGGACAGGCTCCTACGAGCAGTACTTC. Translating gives CASSWTGSYEQYF.

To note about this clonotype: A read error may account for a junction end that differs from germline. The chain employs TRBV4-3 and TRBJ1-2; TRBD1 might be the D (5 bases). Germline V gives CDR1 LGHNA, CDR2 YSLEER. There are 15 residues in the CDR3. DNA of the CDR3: TGCGCCAGCAGCCAAGATTACCAGGCGCAGGGCGGTCGTCCCTTC. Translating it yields CASSQDYQAQGGRPF.